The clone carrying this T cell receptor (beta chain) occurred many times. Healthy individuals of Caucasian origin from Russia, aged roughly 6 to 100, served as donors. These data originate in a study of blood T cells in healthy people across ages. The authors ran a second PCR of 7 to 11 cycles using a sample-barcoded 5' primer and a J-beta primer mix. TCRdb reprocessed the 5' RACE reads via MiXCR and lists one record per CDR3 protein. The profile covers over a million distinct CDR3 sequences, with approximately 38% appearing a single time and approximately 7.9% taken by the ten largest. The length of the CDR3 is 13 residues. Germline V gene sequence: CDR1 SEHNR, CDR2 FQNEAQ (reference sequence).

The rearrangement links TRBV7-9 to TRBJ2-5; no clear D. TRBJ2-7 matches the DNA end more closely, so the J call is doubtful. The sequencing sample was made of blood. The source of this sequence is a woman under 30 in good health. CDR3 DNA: TGTGCCAGCAGCTTAGTGGGATACAACGAGCAGTACTTC. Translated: CASSLVGYNEQYF.